This TCR beta chain was sequenced for a study of long-term antiretroviral therapy in people with HIV. Notes on the study in general: Blood sampling spanned 2004 to 2017, possibly under older ART regimens.

This clone was observed a single time. Its antigen is as yet unknown. Version v3.0 of the immunoSEQ assay ran at survey level. Measured with immunoSEQ multiplex PCR; TCRdb has only the in-frame clones, and not every one. The sample contains roughly 14,000 clones, almost 90% of which appear only once. HIV-positive participants were all treated in the United States. This specimen consisted of unsorted PBMCs, obtained about 2.4 years before starting antiretroviral therapy. This receptor was taken from a woman aged 25 to 39 with HIV.

CDR3 in DNA: TGTGCCAGCAGGGCGGGGGCGGACGGAGAAGAGACCCAGTACTTC. This sequence encodes CASRAGADGEETQYF. The chain recombines TRBV5-4 with TRBJ2-5, with a weak D call TRBD2 (7 bases). CDR1 and CDR2 from the germline V gene are SGHNT and YYREEE (reference sequence). The CDR3 is 15 residues long. V lost 5 bases and J 3 bases, leaving 17 bases between the germline ends.